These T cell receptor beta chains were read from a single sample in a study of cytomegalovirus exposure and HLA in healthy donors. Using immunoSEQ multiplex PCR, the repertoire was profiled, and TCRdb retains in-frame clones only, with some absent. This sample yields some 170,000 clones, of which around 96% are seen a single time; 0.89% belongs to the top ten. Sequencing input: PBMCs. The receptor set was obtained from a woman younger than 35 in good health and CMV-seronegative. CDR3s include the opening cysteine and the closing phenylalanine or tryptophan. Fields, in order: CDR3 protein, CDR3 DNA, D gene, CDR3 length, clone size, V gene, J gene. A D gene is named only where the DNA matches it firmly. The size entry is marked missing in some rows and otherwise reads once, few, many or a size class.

cdr3_aa: CASSYFGRDTEAFF
cdr3_nt: TGTGCCAGCAGTTATTTCGGCAGGGACACTGAAGCTTTCTTT
d_call: -
cdr3_length: 14
clone_size: -
v_call: TRBV6-5
j_call: TRBJ1-1

cdr3_aa: CASSLGTGLAKNIQYF
cdr3_nt: TGTGCCAGCAGCTTAGGGACAGGCTTAGCCAAAAACATTCAGTACTTC
d_call: TRBD1
cdr3_length: 16
clone_size: -
v_call: TRBV5-8
j_call: TRBJ2-4

cdr3_aa: CASSYRGDYEQYF
cdr3_nt: TGTGCCAGCAGCTACAGGGGCGACTACGAGCAGTACTTC
d_call: TRBD1
cdr3_length: 13
clone_size: -
v_call: TRBV11-2
j_call: TRBJ2-7

cdr3_aa: CSVADRGKNTEAFF
cdr3_nt: TGCAGCGTTGCCGACAGGGGTAAGAACACTGAAGCTTTCTTT
d_call: TRBD1
cdr3_length: 14
clone_size: -
v_call: TRBV29-1
j_call: TRBJ1-1

cdr3_aa: CAISERMSGGKYNEQFF
cdr3_nt: TGTGCCATCAGTGAGCGTATGAGCGGGGGGAAATACAATGAGCAGTTCTTC
d_call: TRBD2
cdr3_length: 17
clone_size: many
v_call: TRBV10-3
j_call: TRBJ2-1

cdr3_aa: CASRAGQGNQPQHF
cdr3_nt: TGTGCCAGCAGGGCGGGACAGGGAAATCAGCCCCAGCATTTT
d_call: TRBD1
cdr3_length: 14
clone_size: once
v_call: TRBV2
j_call: TRBJ1-5

cdr3_aa: CASSLGHANYGYTF
cdr3_nt: TGCGCCAGCAGCCTGGGACACGCTAACTATGGCTACACCTTC
d_call: -
cdr3_length: 14
clone_size: -
v_call: TRBV5-1
j_call: TRBJ1-2

cdr3_aa: CASSVAGAQETQYF
cdr3_nt: TGTGCCAGCAGCGTAGCTGGAGCCCAAGAGACCCAGTACTTC
d_call: -
cdr3_length: 14
clone_size: -
v_call: TRBV9
j_call: TRBJ2-5

cdr3_aa: CASSGPGQGEPTLYEQYF
cdr3_nt: TGTGCCAGCAGCGGACCGGGACAGGGGGAACCAACACTCTACGAGCAGTACTTC
d_call: TRBD1
cdr3_length: 18
clone_size: -
v_call: TRBV5-4
j_call: TRBJ2-7

cdr3_aa: CASRDRSSGNTIYF
cdr3_nt: TGTGCCAGCAGAGACAGGAGCTCTGGAAACACCATATATTTT
d_call: -
cdr3_length: 14
clone_size: few
v_call: TRBV2
j_call: TRBJ1-3

cdr3_aa: CATLTQGRNTEAFF
cdr3_nt: TGTGCCACCCTGACACAGGGTAGGAACACTGAAGCTTTCTTT
d_call: -
cdr3_length: 14
clone_size: once
v_call: TRBV6-4
j_call: TRBJ1-1

cdr3_aa: CAWSADRDGYTF
cdr3_nt: TGTGCCTGGAGCGCCGACAGGGATGGCTACACCTTC
d_call: TRBD1
cdr3_length: 12
clone_size: -
v_call: TRBV30
j_call: TRBJ1-2

cdr3_aa: CASSQVTIQGSNQPQHF
cdr3_nt: TGCGCCAGCAGCCAAGTTACTATACAGGGGAGCAATCAGCCCCAGCATTTT
d_call: TRBD1
cdr3_length: 17
clone_size: -
v_call: TRBV4-1
j_call: TRBJ1-5

cdr3_aa: CASSYGPGGSYNEQFF
cdr3_nt: TGTGCCAGCAGTTACGGTCCGGGGGGGTCCTACAATGAGCAGTTCTTC
d_call: TRBD2
cdr3_length: 16
clone_size: -
v_call: TRBV6-6
j_call: TRBJ2-1

cdr3_aa: CASSLWGGAYEQYF
cdr3_nt: TGTGCCAGCAGCTTATGGGGGGGGGCCTACGAGCAGTACTTC
d_call: TRBD2
cdr3_length: 14
clone_size: -
v_call: TRBV13
j_call: TRBJ2-7

cdr3_aa: CASSNFRGVSGELFF
cdr3_nt: TGTGCCAGCAGTAATTTTCGGGGGGTCTCCGGGGAGCTGTTTTTT
d_call: TRBD2
cdr3_length: 15
clone_size: -
v_call: TRBV27
j_call: TRBJ2-2

cdr3_aa: CASTSGPGTEAFF
cdr3_nt: TGTGCCAGCACCTCAGGCCCAGGGACTGAAGCTTTCTTT
d_call: -
cdr3_length: 13
clone_size: -
v_call: TRBV5-4
j_call: TRBJ1-1

cdr3_aa: CAVSTNSGNTIYF
cdr3_nt: TGCGCCGTATCAACAAACTCTGGAAACACCATATATTTT
d_call: -
cdr3_length: 13
clone_size: -
v_call: TRBV19
j_call: TRBJ1-3

cdr3_aa: CASSQGQAPSYEQYF
cdr3_nt: TGTGCCAGCAGCCAAGGGCAGGCACCCTCCTACGAGCAGTACTTC
d_call: -
cdr3_length: 15
clone_size: -
v_call: TRBV14
j_call: TRBJ2-7

cdr3_aa: CASTISGVHEQFF
cdr3_nt: TGTGCCAGCACTATTAGCGGGGTTCATGAGCAGTTCTTC
d_call: TRBD2
cdr3_length: 13
clone_size: -
v_call: TRBV5-4
j_call: TRBJ2-1

cdr3_aa: CASTWDSRNTEAFF
cdr3_nt: TGTGCCAGTACCTGGGACTCCCGAAACACTGAAGCTTTCTTT
d_call: -
cdr3_length: 14
clone_size: -
v_call: TRBV19
j_call: TRBJ1-1

cdr3_aa: CASSLTGGPYNNEQFF
cdr3_nt: TGTGCCAGCAGCTTAACAGGCGGCCCCTACAATAATGAGCAGTTCTTC
d_call: -
cdr3_length: 16
clone_size: once
v_call: TRBV7-3
j_call: TRBJ2-1

cdr3_aa: CAWGGEEKAFF
cdr3_nt: TGCGCCTGGGGGGGGGAGGAAAAAGCTTTCTTT
d_call: -
cdr3_length: 11
clone_size: -
v_call: TRBV23-1
j_call: TRBJ1-1

cdr3_aa: CASSLAGTSGYNEQFF
cdr3_nt: TGTGCCAGCAGTTTGGCCGGGACTAGCGGCTACAATGAGCAGTTCTTC
d_call: TRBD2
cdr3_length: 16
clone_size: -
v_call: TRBV5-4
j_call: TRBJ2-1

cdr3_aa: CASSLARDRGSPLHF
cdr3_nt: TGTGCCAGCAGCTTAGCCCGGGACAGGGGTTCACCCCTCCACTTT
d_call: TRBD1
cdr3_length: 15
clone_size: -
v_call: TRBV7-2
j_call: TRBJ1-6

cdr3_aa: CASSQERGKFYEQYF
cdr3_nt: TGTGCCAGCAGCCAAGAGCGGGGGAAATTCTACGAGCAGTACTTC
d_call: TRBD2
cdr3_length: 15
clone_size: few
v_call: TRBV4-2
j_call: TRBJ2-7

cdr3_aa: CASSGTTGANIQYF
cdr3_nt: TGTGCCAGCAGCGGCACGACAGGGGCGAACATTCAGTACTTC
d_call: TRBD1
cdr3_length: 14
clone_size: -
v_call: TRBV5-4
j_call: TRBJ2-4

cdr3_aa: CASSFGGGLISNEQFF
cdr3_nt: TGTGCCAGCAGCTTTGGGGGGGGTTTAATTTCCAATGAGCAGTTCTTC
d_call: TRBD2
cdr3_length: 16
clone_size: -
v_call: TRBV5-4
j_call: TRBJ2-1

cdr3_aa: CASSLGSGTANYGYTF
cdr3_nt: TGTGCCAGCAGCTTAGGATCGGGAACAGCTAACTATGGCTACACCTTC
d_call: -
cdr3_length: 16
clone_size: -
v_call: TRBV7-9
j_call: TRBJ1-2

cdr3_aa: CASRTTGTGGRNSPLHF
cdr3_nt: TGTGCCAGCAGGACGACCGGGACAGGGGGCCGTAATTCACCCCTCCACTTT
d_call: TRBD1
cdr3_length: 17
clone_size: -
v_call: TRBV27
j_call: TRBJ1-6

cdr3_aa: CARYGTTQETQYF
cdr3_nt: TGTGCCAGGTACGGGACTACACAAGAGACCCAGTACTTC
d_call: TRBD2
cdr3_length: 13
clone_size: -
v_call: TRBV6-4
j_call: TRBJ2-5

cdr3_aa: CASTPPRTSGGAGNEQFF
cdr3_nt: TGTGCCAGCACACCCCCCAGGACTAGCGGGGGGGCTGGCAATGAGCAGTTCTTC
d_call: TRBD2
cdr3_length: 18
clone_size: -
v_call: TRBV25-1
j_call: TRBJ2-1

cdr3_aa: CASSEDRDNEQFF
cdr3_nt: TGTGCCAGCAGTGAGGACAGGGACAATGAGCAGTTCTTC
d_call: TRBD1
cdr3_length: 13
clone_size: -
v_call: TRBV6-1
j_call: TRBJ2-1

cdr3_aa: CASSLGGYPEGAAQFF
cdr3_nt: TGTGCCAGCAGCTTAGGGGGCTACCCGGAGGGAGCCGCCCAGTTCTTC
d_call: -
cdr3_length: 16
clone_size: -
v_call: TRBV11-2
j_call: TRBJ2-1

cdr3_aa: CASSLGTSGAAGTQYF
cdr3_nt: TGTGCCAGCAGCCTTGGGACTAGCGGGGCCGCGGGTACGCAGTATTTT
d_call: TRBD2
cdr3_length: 16
clone_size: -
v_call: TRBV7-2
j_call: TRBJ2-3

cdr3_aa: CASRNLNRGREYGYTF
cdr3_nt: TGCGCCAGCAGAAATCTAAACAGGGGGCGGGAATATGGCTACACCTTC
d_call: TRBD1
cdr3_length: 16
clone_size: -
v_call: TRBV5-1
j_call: TRBJ1-2

cdr3_aa: CSGRRDRGGTEAFF
cdr3_nt: TGCAGCGGCCGCCGGGACAGGGGAGGGACTGAAGCTTTCTTT
d_call: TRBD1
cdr3_length: 14
clone_size: -
v_call: TRBV29-1
j_call: TRBJ1-1

cdr3_aa: CASSLEREYTGELFF
cdr3_nt: TGTGCCAGCAGCTTGGAGCGGGAATACACCGGGGAGCTGTTTTTT
d_call: TRBD2
cdr3_length: 15
clone_size: -
v_call: TRBV5-4
j_call: TRBJ2-2

cdr3_aa: CASSQDPGTDRGVWQPQHF
cdr3_nt: TGTGCCAGCAGCCAAGATCCCGGGACGGACAGGGGGGTTTGGCAGCCCCAGCATTTT
d_call: TRBD1
cdr3_length: 19
clone_size: -
v_call: TRBV14
j_call: TRBJ1-5

cdr3_aa: CASSFAGTGGETQYF
cdr3_nt: TGTGCTAGCAGCTTTGCCGGGACTGGGGGGGAGACCCAGTACTTC
d_call: -
cdr3_length: 15
clone_size: -
v_call: TRBV7-7
j_call: TRBJ2-5

cdr3_aa: CASSEAPPMGQEQLYNEQFF
cdr3_nt: TGTGCCAGCAGCGAAGCACCGCCCATGGGACAGGAGCAACTGTACAATGAGCAGTTCTTC
d_call: TRBD1
cdr3_length: 20
clone_size: -
v_call: TRBV2
j_call: TRBJ2-1

cdr3_aa: CASSRDSNLLFDGYTF
cdr3_nt: TGTGCCAGCAGTCGGGACAGCAATCTCTTATTCGATGGCTACACCTTC
d_call: TRBD1
cdr3_length: 16
clone_size: -
v_call: TRBV6-6
j_call: TRBJ1-2

cdr3_aa: CASRRGDGFASPLYEQFF
cdr3_nt: TGTGCCAGCAGACGGGGGGATGGGTTTGCCTCCCCTCTATATGAGCAGTTCTTC
d_call: TRBD2
cdr3_length: 18
clone_size: once
v_call: TRBV7-9
j_call: TRBJ2-1

cdr3_aa: CASSQGGGGEKLFF
cdr3_nt: TGCGCCAGCAGCCAAGGCGGGGGGGGTGAAAAACTGTTTTTT
d_call: -
cdr3_length: 14
clone_size: -
v_call: TRBV5-1
j_call: TRBJ1-4

cdr3_aa: CASSSNGQGANYGYTF
cdr3_nt: TGTGCCAGTAGTAGCAACGGACAGGGAGCTAACTATGGCTACACCTTC
d_call: TRBD1
cdr3_length: 16
clone_size: -
v_call: TRBV19
j_call: TRBJ1-2

cdr3_aa: CASSAGQGLDSPLHF
cdr3_nt: TGCGCCAGCAGTGCCGGACAGGGATTGGATTCACCCCTCCACTTT
d_call: TRBD1
cdr3_length: 15
clone_size: -
v_call: TRBV4-3
j_call: TRBJ1-6

cdr3_aa: CASSLITGDTEAFF
cdr3_nt: TGCGCCAGCAGCCTTATAACAGGGGACACTGAAGCTTTCTTT
d_call: TRBD1
cdr3_length: 14
clone_size: -
v_call: TRBV5-1
j_call: TRBJ1-1

cdr3_aa: CASSTRGPNQPQHF
cdr3_nt: TGTGCCAGCAGCACCAGGGGACCCAATCAGCCCCAGCATTTT
d_call: -
cdr3_length: 14
clone_size: once
v_call: TRBV7-2
j_call: TRBJ1-5

cdr3_aa: CASSLVMAGTDTQYF
cdr3_nt: TGCGCCAGCAGCTTGGTAATGGCGGGCACAGATACGCAGTATTTT
d_call: -
cdr3_length: 15
clone_size: -
v_call: TRBV5-1
j_call: TRBJ2-3